Below, one T cell receptor beta chain is given with its context. These data belong to a study of blood T cell repertoires in COVID-19. Overall study: Nucleic acid was either cDNA or gDNA, and it came from T cells, B-cell-depleted T cells, or PBMCs.

Authors' analysis steps: Estimated nucleated cell counts came from reference gene primer amplification. Profiling relied on immunoSEQ multiplex PCR, and the TCRdb table lists in-frame clones only, not all of them. That table is the source of V, J and clone size, and D and trimming were worked out from the DNA. The sample yields a few hundred thousand clones, 88% seen once. The TCR originated in a woman in her fifties or sixties who had recovered from COVID-19. The sample was PBMCs or T cells enriched from blood (not recorded which).

Here the CDR3 reads CASSLKLGTTSYEQYF. CDR3 DNA sequence: TGCGCCAGCAGCCTGAAACTCGGGACAACATCCTACGAGCAGTACTTC. The chain recombines TRBV5-1 with TRBJ2-7; D might be TRBD1 (6 bases). V lost 4 bases to trimming and J lost 1 base, with 18 bases between them. The CDR3 runs to 16 residues. In germline, CDR1 is SGHRS, CDR2 YFSETQ.